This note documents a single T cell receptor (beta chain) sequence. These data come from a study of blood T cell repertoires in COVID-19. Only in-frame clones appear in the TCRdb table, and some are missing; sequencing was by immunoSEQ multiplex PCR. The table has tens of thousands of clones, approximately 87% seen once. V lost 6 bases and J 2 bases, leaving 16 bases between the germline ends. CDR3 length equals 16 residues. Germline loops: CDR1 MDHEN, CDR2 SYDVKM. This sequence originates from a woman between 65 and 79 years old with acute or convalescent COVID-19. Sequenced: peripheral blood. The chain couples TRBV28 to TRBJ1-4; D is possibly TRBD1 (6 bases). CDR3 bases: TGTGCCAGCAGCCCACAGGGAGAGTACACTAATGAAAAACTGTTTTTT. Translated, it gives CASSPQGEYTNEKLFF.